Many counts were recorded for the clone carrying this TCR beta chain. This sample was included in a study of T cell repertoires in cytomegalovirus infection. The CDR3 runs 16 residues. Trimming removed 3 bases at V and 9 bases at J, with 21 bases between. TCRdb processed the reads anew with MiXCR; each CDR3 protein has one entry. Of hundreds of thousands of distinct CDR3 sequences in the sample, around 6.4% were seen once. V gene TRBV12-3 or TRBV12-4 combines with J gene TRBJ2-4; D is perhaps TRBD1 (8 bases). The specimen was PBMCs. The sequence came from a human donor in good health (CMV status not recorded). Some clones in this sample may be carry-over from other donors' samples. The chain's CDR3 is CASSFGAGTTGGIQYF. As DNA, the CDR3 is TGTGCCAGCAGTTTTGGGGCCGGGACTACAGGGGGCATTCAGTACTTC.